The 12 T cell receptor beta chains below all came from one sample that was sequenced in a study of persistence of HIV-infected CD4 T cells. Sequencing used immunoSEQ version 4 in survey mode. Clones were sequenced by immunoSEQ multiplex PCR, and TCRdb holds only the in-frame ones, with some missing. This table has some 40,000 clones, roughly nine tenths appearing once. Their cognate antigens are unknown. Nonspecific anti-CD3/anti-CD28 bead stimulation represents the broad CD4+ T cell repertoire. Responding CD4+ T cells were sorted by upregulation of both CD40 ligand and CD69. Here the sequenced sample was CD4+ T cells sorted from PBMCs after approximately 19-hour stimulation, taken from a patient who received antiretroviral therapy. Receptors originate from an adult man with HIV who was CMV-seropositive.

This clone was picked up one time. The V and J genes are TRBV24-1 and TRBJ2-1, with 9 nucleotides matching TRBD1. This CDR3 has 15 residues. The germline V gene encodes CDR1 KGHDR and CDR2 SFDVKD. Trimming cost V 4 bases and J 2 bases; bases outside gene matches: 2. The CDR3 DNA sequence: TGTGCCACCAGTGAGGGACAGGGCACCTACAATGAGCAGTTCTTC. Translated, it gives CATSEGQGTYNEQFF.

For the CDR3, the DNA is TGCGCCAGCAGCTTGGGGGGCGGGCGGATCACAGATACGCAGTATTTT. It is translated as CASSLGGGRITDTQYF. The chain joins TRBV5-1 to TRBJ2-3; D tentatively fits TRBD1 or TRBD2 (5 bases each). Trimming removed 0 bases from V and 2 bases from J, with 13 bases in between. The V gene's germline CDR1 is SGHRS and CDR2 YFSETQ. The CDR3 sequence is 16 residues long.

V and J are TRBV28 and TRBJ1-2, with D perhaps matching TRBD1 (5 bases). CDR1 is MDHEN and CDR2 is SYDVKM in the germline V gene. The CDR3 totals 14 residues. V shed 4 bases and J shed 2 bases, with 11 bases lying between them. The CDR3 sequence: CASSWGEGNYGYTF. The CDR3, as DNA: TGTGCCAGCAGTTGGGGCGAGGGAAACTATGGCTACACCTTC.

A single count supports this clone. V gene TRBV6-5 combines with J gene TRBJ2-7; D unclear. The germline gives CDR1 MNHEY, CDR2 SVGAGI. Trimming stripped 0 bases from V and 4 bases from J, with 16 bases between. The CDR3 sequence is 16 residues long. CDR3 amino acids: CASSYSSSGDGYEQYF. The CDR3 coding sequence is TGTGCCAGCAGTTACTCGTCATCGGGCGATGGTTACGAGCAGTACTTC.

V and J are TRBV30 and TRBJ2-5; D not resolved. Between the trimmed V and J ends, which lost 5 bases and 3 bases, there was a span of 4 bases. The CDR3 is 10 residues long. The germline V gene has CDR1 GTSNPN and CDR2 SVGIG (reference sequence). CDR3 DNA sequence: TGTGCCTGGGAAAAAGAGACCCAGTACTTC. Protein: CAWEKETQYF.

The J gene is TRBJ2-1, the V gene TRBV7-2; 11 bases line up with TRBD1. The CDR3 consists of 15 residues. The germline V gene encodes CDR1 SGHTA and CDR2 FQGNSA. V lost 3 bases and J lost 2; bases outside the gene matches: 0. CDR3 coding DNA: TGTGCCAGCAGCTTGGGACAGGGGGCCTACAATGAGCAGTTCTTC. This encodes CASSLGQGAYNEQFF.

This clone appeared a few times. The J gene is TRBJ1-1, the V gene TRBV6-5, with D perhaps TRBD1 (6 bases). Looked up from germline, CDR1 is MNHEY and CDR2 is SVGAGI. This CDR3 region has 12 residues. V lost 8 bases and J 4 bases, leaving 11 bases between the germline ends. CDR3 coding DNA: TGTGCCAGCCGGGGGCGAGGCACTGAAGCTTTCTTT. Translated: CASRGRGTEAFF.

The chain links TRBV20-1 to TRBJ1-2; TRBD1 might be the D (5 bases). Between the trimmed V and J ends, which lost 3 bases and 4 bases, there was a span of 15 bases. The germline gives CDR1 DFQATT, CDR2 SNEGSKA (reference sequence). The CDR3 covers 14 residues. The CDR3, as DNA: TGCAGTGCTAGTTCTGAGGGACCGGGCTATGGCTACACCTTC. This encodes CSASSEGPGYGYTF.

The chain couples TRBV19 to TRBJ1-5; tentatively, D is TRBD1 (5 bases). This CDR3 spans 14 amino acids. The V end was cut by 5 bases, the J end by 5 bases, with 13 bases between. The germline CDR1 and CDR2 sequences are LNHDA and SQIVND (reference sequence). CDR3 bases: TGTGCCAGTAGTTACAAGCAGGGCCATCAGCCCCAGCATTTT. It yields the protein CASSYKQGHQPQHF. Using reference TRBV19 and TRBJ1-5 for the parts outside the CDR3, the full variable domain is DGGITQSPKYLFRKEGQNVTLSCEQNLNHDAMYWYRQDPGQGLRLIYYSQIVNDFQKGDIAEGYSVSREKKESFPLTVTSAQKNPTAFYLCASSYKQGHQPQHFGDGTRLSIL.

The CDR3: CASRGFGESGELFF. As DNA, the CDR3 is TGTGCCAGCCGGGGGTTCGGGGAGTCCGGGGAGCTGTTTTTT. The chain uses TRBV13 and TRBJ2-2, with D perhaps matching TRBD2 (6 bases). The CDR3 loop spans 14 amino acids. The germline V gene has CDR1 PRHDT and CDR2 FYEKMQ (reference sequence). Trimming pared 8 bases from V and 6 bases from J, leaving 16 bases between.

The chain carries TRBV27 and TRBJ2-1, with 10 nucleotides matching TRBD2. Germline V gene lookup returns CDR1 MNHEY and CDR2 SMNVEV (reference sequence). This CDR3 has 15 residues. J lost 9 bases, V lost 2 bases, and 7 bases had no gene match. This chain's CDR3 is CASSLKVAGGFEQFF. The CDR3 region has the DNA TGTGCCAGCAGTTTAAAGGTAGCGGGGGGATTTGAGCAGTTCTTC.

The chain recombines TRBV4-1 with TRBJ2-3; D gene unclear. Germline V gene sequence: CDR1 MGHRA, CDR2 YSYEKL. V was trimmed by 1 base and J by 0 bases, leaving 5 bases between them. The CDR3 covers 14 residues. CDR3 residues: CASSQVRSTDTQYF. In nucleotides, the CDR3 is TGCGCCAGCAGCCAAGTAAGGAGCACAGATACGCAGTATTTT.